This T cell receptor beta chain appears in the sequencing data of a study of blood T cell repertoires in COVID-19. In the study overall: Acute-phase and convalescent COVID-19 samples originated in the United States, Italy and Spain.

Source study methods: Using reference gene primer amplification, nucleated cell counts were estimated. Clones were sequenced by immunoSEQ multiplex PCR, and TCRdb holds only the in-frame ones, with some missing. That table gives V, J and clone size, and the DNA gave D and trimming. The sample carries around 110,000 clones, 70% to 90% recorded once. The receptor was isolated from a man aged 50-60 years with active or convalescent COVID-19. Sequencing was done on a sample of peripheral blood.

CDR3 protein: CASTGTSVREQYF. In DNA, the CDR3 is TGTGCCAGCACCGGGACTAGCGTCCGCGAGCAGTACTTC. V is TRBV7-2 and J is TRBJ2-7; TRBD2 aligns across 10 bases. J gave up 6 bases and V 7 bases, and 6 bases lay outside the gene matches. Germline-derived CDR1 and CDR2 are SGHTA and FQGNSA. CDR3 length: 13 amino acids.